This TCR beta chain was sequenced for a study of T cell repertoires in cytomegalovirus infection. Study-wide points: Summed public TCR beta family frequency identified CMV carriers bearing the relevant HLA.

Germline V gene lookup returns CDR1 SGHVS and CDR2 FNYEAQ. This CDR3 contains 14 residues. With respect to this clonotype: Its antigen is as yet unknown. With a much larger clone just one base away, this may be a read error.

Each CDR3 protein gets one entry after TCRdb re-called the reads with MiXCR. The sample has hundreds of thousands of distinct CDR3 sequences, approximately 25% seen once. This TCR derives from a human donor in good health (CMV status not recorded). Some clones in this sample may be carry-over from other donors' samples. Source material: CD8+ T cells from PBMCs. This chain uses TRBV7-6 with TRBJ2-5, with TRBD2 as a possible D gene (6 bases). The CDR3 coding sequence is TGTGCCAACAGCCCGGGTGGGGGGTCGGAGACCCAGTACTTC. This codes for CANSPGGGSETQYF.